This record concerns one T cell receptor beta chain sequence. The CDR3 is 17 residues long. Per germline, CDR1 MNHNY and CDR2 SVGAGI (reference sequence). V lost 5 bases to trimming and J lost 1 base, with 21 bases between them. The data originate from a study of control samples from healthy donors and cancer patients. The repertoire was sequenced with immunoSEQ multiplex PCR; TCRdb's copy has only in-frame clones and lacks some. The sample contains about 79,000 clones, 93% of which appear only once. This clonotype was sampled from a middle-aged woman with lung cancer. V gene TRBV6-6 combines with J gene TRBJ2-7; TRBD2 might be the D (6 bases). The sequenced sample was PBMCs. In DNA, the CDR3 is TGTGCCAGCAGTCCCTTCGGGGGTATGGAGCGGTCCTACGAGCAGTACTTC. Translated, it gives CASSPFGGMERSYEQYF.